The T cell receptor beta chain described here comes from a study of T-cell reconstitution after alpha-beta-depleted transplantation in children. Study conclusions and caveats: T cells produced anew were the main source of T-cell counts and diversity one year after transplant.

Researchers prepared the TCRbeta library using unique molecular identifiers, the study reports. TCRdb itself ran the PCR reads through MiXCR, one entry per CDR3 protein. The data show 610,000 or so distinct CDR3 sequences, roughly a quarter seen once. Per germline, CDR1 ENHRY and CDR2 SYGVKD. The CDR3 is made up of 12 amino acids. A word on this clonotype: Its specificity is not known. One end of the junction varies from germline; a read error may be responsible.

This TCR was sampled from a boy in the first two years of life with Wiskott-Aldrich syndrome, due to receive a stem cell transplant. Sample: PBMCs, taken before TCRalphabeta/CD19-depleted stem cell transplant. The V gene is TRBV10-3, the J gene TRBJ2-7; D gene ambiguous. The CDR3 nucleotides read TGTGCCATCCGTGACACCCACTACGAGCAGTACTTC. Translation gives CAIRDTHYEQYF.